This T cell receptor (beta chain) was observed in a study of shared clonotypes between healthy human individuals. Across the study: There were three CD4 naive, three CD4 memory, two CD8 naive and one CD8 memory plates per donor.

Division of CD4+ cells produced a CD45RA+ naive subset and a CD45RA-negative memory subset. Libraries were prepared by immunoSEQ multiplex PCR; TCRdb keeps only in-frame clonotypes and omits some of them. The data hold about 1 million clones, with about 75% observed a single time. A note on this clone: Antigen unknown.

Study-level findings and limits: Larger richness was generally estimated for naive than memory subsets. The naive CD4 repertoires of a handful of donors were compared, and approximately 4.7% of clonotypes were shared.

The receptor was isolated from a man aged 18 to 30 in good health. Sample: memory CD4+ T cells sorted from blood. Documented subset: CD45RA-negative fraction.

The CDR3 protein is CATSRTVDSPLHF. CDR3 DNA: TGTGCCACCAGTCGGACGGTGGACTCACCCCTCCACTTT. The genes are TRBV15 and TRBJ1-6; no clear D gene. CDR3 size: 13 residues. V was shortened by 6 bases and J by 10 bases, with 13 bases between the two germline ends. The germline V gene encodes CDR1 LNHNV and CDR2 YYDKDF (reference sequence).